This T cell receptor (beta chain) was sequenced in a study of CD8+CD57+ T cells in acquired aplastic anemia (dated by TCRdb to the late 2010s). About the investigation overall: A mean of roughly 2.9 ug of DNA, ranging from roughly 0.17 to 30 ug, was extracted from sorted CD4+ and CD8+ cells. Healthy donor samples averaged around 9.8 million reads for CD4+ and approximately 11 million for CD8+ cells. The paper's findings and limits, for the study overall: Around 27 CD8+ CDR3 sequences were shared between patients and controls but appeared highly expressed in patients and within their immunodominant clones. Patients and healthy controls showed no significant difference in CD8+ Simpson's diversity (P=0.060).

TCR beta VDJ combination and CDR3 sequence profiling used genomic DNA as the template. An Illumina HiSeq 2000 was used for TCR repertoire sequencing. In the paper's pipeline: Repertoires were assessed using TRBV/TRBJ rearrangement plots, CDR3 size and DJ length profiles, and Simpson's diversity index. The immunodominant clone was defined as the most abundant DNA sequence in deep sequencing data. CDR3 amino acid sequences were checked for sharing between subjects and were compared against published repertoires and the VDJdb database. The public reads were reanalyzed by TCRdb: fastp trimming at Q25, MiXCR alignment, in-frame beta chains only. CDR3 protein duplicates are merged, each entry listing the most common genes and DNA. These V and J calls originate from TCRdb's pipeline instead of the authors' own analysis. In this sample the table shows approximately 200,000 distinct CDR3 sequences, 61% of which occur a single time. The ten largest make up about 29% of the sample.

Sequences DFQATT (CDR1) and SNEGSKA (CDR2) are obtained from the germline V gene (reference sequence). Spanning cysteine to phenylalanine, the CDR3 consists of 12 amino acids. Here the CDR3 DNA is all that survives: 36 bases in frame from base 1. For this chain, trimming is 6 bases at the V end and 7 bases at the J end, and the number of junction bases without a gene match is 8. To note about this clonotype: Which antigen it targets is not known. Base qualities were left out, and no much larger clone turns up one base away.

In the study, sorted CD4+ and CD8+ blood T cells from patients with severe aplastic anemia and from healthy subjects underwent deep sequencing of TCR repertoires. Ficoll-Paque density gradient centrifugation was used to isolate peripheral blood mononuclear cells. Before DNA was extracted, CD4+ and CD8+ T cells were sorted using either FACS or magnetic beads. This receptor was identified in a human donor in good health. Sequencing was carried out using sorted CD4+, CD8+, or CD8+CD57+ T cells (not recorded which) from PBMCs. The receptor chain draws on TRBV20-1 and TRBJ1-1, with 7 bases aligning to TRBD1. This receptor has the CDR3 CSARGQANEAFF. DNA sequence: TGCAGTGCACGTGGACAGGCCAATGAAGCTTTCTTT.